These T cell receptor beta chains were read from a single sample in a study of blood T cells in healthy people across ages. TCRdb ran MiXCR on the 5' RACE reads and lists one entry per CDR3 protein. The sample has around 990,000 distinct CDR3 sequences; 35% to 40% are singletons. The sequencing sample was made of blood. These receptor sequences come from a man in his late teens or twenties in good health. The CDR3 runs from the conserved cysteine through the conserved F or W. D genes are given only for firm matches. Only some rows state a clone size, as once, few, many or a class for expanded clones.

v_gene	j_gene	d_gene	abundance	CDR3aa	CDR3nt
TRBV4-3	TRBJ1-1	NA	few	CASSREQGSNTEAFF	TGCGCCAGCAGCCGGGAACAGGGCTCGAACACTGAAGCTTTCTTT
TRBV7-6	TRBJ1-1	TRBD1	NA	CASSLTGPDTEAFF	TGTGCCAGCAGCTTGACAGGGCCGGACACTGAAGCTTTCTTT
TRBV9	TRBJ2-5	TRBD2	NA	CASSGSGVQETQYF	TGTGCCAGCAGCGGTAGCGGGGTGCAAGAGACCCAGTACTTC
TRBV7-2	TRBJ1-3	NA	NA	CASSSRGYSGNTIYF	TGTGCCAGCAGCTCGCGGGGCTACTCTGGAAACACCATATATTTT
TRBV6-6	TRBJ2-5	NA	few	CASSYEATETQYF	TGTGCCAGCAGTTACGAGGCGACGGAGACCCAGTACTTC
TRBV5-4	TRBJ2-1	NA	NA	CASSAQKDEQFF	TGTGCCAGCAGCGCCCAGAAGGATGAGCAGTTCTTC
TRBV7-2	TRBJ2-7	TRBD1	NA	CASRGQGVPSYEQYF	TGTGCCAGCAGGGGACAGGGGGTCCCATCCTACGAGCAGTACTTC
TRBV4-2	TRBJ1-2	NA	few	CASSQTVSYGYTF	TGTGCCAGCAGCCAGACGGTTAGTTATGGCTACACCTTC
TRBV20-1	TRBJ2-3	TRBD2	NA	CSALDGGGSDTQYF	TGCAGTGCTCTCGACGGGGGAGGGTCAGATACGCAGTATTTT
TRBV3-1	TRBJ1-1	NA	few	CASSQTGAGENVNTEAFF	TGTGCCAGCAGCCAAACCGGGGCAGGGGAGAACGTGAACACTGAAGCTTTCTTT
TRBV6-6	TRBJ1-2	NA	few	CASSYSTSGNPDGYTF	TGTGCCAGCAGTTACTCGACGTCAGGGAATCCGGATGGCTACACCTTC
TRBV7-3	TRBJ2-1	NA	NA	CASSLSAASYNEQFF	TGTGCCAGCAGCTTATCAGCGGCCTCCTACAATGAGCAGTTCTTC
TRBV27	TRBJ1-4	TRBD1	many	CASGDRGPNEKLFF	TGTGCCAGCGGTGACAGGGGGCCGAATGAAAAACTGTTTTTT
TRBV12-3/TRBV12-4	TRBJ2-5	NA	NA	CTSSPGGLWETQYF	TGTACCAGCAGTCCCGGGGGTCTGTGGGAGACCCAGTACTTC
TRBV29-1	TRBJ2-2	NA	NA	CSVSGAGDTGELFF	TGCAGCGTTTCGGGGGCCGGGGACACCGGGGAGCTGTTTTTT
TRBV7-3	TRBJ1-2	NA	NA	CAILTVYYGYTF	TGTGCCATCCTCACAGTTTACTATGGCTACACCTTC
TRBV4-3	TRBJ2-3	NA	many	CASSQDRSSLGTQYF	TGCGCCAGCAGCCAAGATCGATCTAGCTTGGGTACGCAGTATTTT
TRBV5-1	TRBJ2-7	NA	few	CASSSKTLVGSYNEQYF	TGCGCCAGCAGCTCCAAAACACTAGTGGGCTCCTACAATGAGCAGTACTTC
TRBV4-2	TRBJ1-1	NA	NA	CASSQRGASMNTEAFF	TGTGCCAGCAGCCAACGAGGGGCCTCTATGAACACTGAAGCTTTCTTT
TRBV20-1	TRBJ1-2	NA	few	CSAPPTGTNYGYTF	TGCAGTGCACCACCTACAGGGACTAACTATGGCTACACCTTC
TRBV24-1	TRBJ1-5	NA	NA	CATSDNSRVSNQPQHF	TGTGCCACCAGTGACAATTCCAGGGTTAGCAATCAGCCCCAGCATTTT
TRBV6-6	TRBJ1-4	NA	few	CASSYAGINEKLFF	TGTGCCAGCAGTTACGCAGGAATTAATGAAAAACTGTTTTTT
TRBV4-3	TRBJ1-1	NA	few	CASSQARGENTEAFF	TGCGCCAGCAGCCAAGCACGGGGGGAAAACACTGAAGCTTTCTTT
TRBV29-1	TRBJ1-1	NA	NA	CSVGEVNTEAFF	TGCAGCGTTGGAGAGGTAAACACTGAAGCTTTCTTT
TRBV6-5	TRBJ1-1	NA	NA	CASSYSTMNTEAFF	TGTGCCAGCAGTTACTCGACTATGAACACTGAAGCTTTCTTT
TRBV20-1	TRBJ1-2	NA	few	CSAGSGFGYTF	TGCAGTGCTGGGTCGGGGTTTGGCTACACCTTC
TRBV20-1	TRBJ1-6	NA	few	CSAGRLGVANSPLHF	TGCAGTGCTGGCCGTTTAGGCGTCGCTAATTCACCCCTCCACTTT
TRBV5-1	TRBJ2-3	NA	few	CASSQDVPTDTQYF	TGCGCCAGCAGCCAGGACGTTCCGACAGATACGCAGTATTTT
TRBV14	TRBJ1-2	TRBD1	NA	CASSPKRGGTGYGYTF	TGTGCCAGCAGCCCCAAGCGAGGGGGGACAGGATATGGCTACACCTTC
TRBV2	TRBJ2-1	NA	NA	CASSVVGEQFF	TGTGCCAGCAGTGTGGTGGGGGAGCAGTTCTTC
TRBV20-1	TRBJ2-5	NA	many	CSAQDQETQYF	TGCAGTGCCCAGGACCAAGAGACCCAGTACTTC
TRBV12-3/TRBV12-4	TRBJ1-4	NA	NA	CASSPRAGEGGKLFF	TGTGCCAGCAGTCCCAGGGCTGGGGAGGGGGGAAAACTGTTTTTT
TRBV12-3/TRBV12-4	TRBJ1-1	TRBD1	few	CASRQWGQGNTEAFF	TGTGCCAGCAGACAATGGGGACAGGGTAACACTGAAGCTTTCTTT
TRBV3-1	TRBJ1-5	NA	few	CASSQGMGGGQPQHF	TGTGCCAGCAGCCAGGGGATGGGTGGCGGGCAGCCCCAGCATTTT
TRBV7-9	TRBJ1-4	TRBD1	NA	CASISGTGLRKLFF	TGTGCCAGCATTTCTGGGACAGGGCTGCGAAAACTGTTTTTT
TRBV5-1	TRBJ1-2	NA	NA	CASSLVTDRLKDGYTF	TGCGCCAGCAGCTTAGTTACGGACCGCTTAAAGGATGGCTACACCTTC
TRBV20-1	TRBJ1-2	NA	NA	CSAIGQGRYGYTF	TGCAGTGCTATCGGGCAAGGACGATATGGCTACACCTTC
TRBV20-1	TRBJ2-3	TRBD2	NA	CSATPGGNSADTQYF	TGCAGTGCTACTCCGGGGGGGAATTCTGCGGATACGCAGTATTTT
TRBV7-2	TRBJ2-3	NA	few	CASSLDSYTQYF	TGTGCCAGCAGCTTAGACTCATATACGCAGTATTTT
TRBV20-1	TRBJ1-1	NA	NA	CSARVWDGGLGYTEAFF	TGCAGTGCTAGAGTGTGGGACGGGGGGTTAGGGTACACTGAAGCTTTCTTT
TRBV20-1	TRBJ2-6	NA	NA	CSARSPGANVLTF	TGCAGTGCTAGAAGCCCTGGGGCCAACGTCCTGACTTTC
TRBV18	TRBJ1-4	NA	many	CASSPGARNEKLFF	TGTGCCAGCTCACCAGGAGCCCGCAATGAAAAACTGTTTTTT
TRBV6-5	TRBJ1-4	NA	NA	CASTAATNEKLFF	TGTGCCAGCACGGCTGCAACTAATGAAAAACTGTTTTTT
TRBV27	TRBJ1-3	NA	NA	CASSSPGAGNTIYF	TGTGCCAGCAGTTCCCCGGGGGCTGGAAACACCATATATTTT
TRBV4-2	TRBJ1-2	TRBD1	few	CASSRTDRDRLINYGYTF	TGTGCCAGCAGCCGAACGGACAGGGACCGACTTATCAACTATGGCTACACCTTC
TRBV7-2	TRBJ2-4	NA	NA	CASSLDWVGGNIQYF	TGTGCCAGCAGCTTAGACTGGGTGGGGGGAAACATTCAGTACTTC
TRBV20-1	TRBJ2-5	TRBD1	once	CSASLRTRGQETQYF	TGCAGTGCATCCCTTAGAACCAGGGGGCAAGAGACCCAGTACTTC
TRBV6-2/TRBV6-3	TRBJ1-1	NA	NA	CASIQSPSNPGTEAFF	TGTGCCAGCATTCAATCACCCTCAAACCCCGGCACTGAAGCTTTCTTT
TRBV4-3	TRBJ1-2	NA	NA	CASSQDRLDLTNCGYTF	TGCGCCAGCAGCCAAGATAGGCTCGACCTTACTAACTGTGGCTACACCTTC